This T cell receptor beta chain appears in the sequencing data of a study of CD8+ T cells in alopecia areata. Study-wide context: Patients received oral tofacitinib, 5 to 10 mg twice daily, for moderate-to-severe alopecia areata. Tofacitinib therapy took 6 to 18 months; 6 months off drug came after.

Broader study findings: Compared with mice, patients displayed less clear TCR sharing, possibly for HLA-related reasons. Lesional scalp displayed greater clonality than normal scalp, most notably in alopecia totalis/universalis.

Regarding this clone: Its antigen is not known.

Germline V gene sequence: CDR1 MGHDK, CDR2 SYGVNS. Trimming took 5 bases from V and 1 from J, leaving 14 bases between them. CDR3 length equals 15 residues. Once RNA had been extracted, it was reverse transcribed into cDNA to act as the sequencing template. Here immunoSEQ multiplex PCR was the method, and the copy in TCRdb shows in-frame clones only, minus some. The sample lists over 150,000 clones, about 60% occurring once. Sequencing was performed on CD4+ T cells sorted from blood, taken at week 0. The sequence came from a human donor with alopecia areata. This chain joins TRBV25-1 and TRBJ2-5; the D call may be TRBD1 or TRBD2 (5 bases each). The DNA of the CDR3 is TGTGCCAGCAGTCGTCTGGGGACGACCCAAGAGACCCAGTACTTC. It specifies CASSRLGTTQETQYF. The complete variable domain, with remaining parts taken from reference TRBV25-1 and TRBJ2-5, reads EADIYQTPRYLVIGTGKKITLECSQTMGHDKMYWYQQDPGMELHLIHYSYGVNSTEKGDLSSESTVSRIRTEHFPLTLESARPSHTSQYLCASSRLGTTQETQYFGPGTRLLVL.